This TCR beta chain was captured by sequencing in a study of blood T cell repertoires in COVID-19. This clone was counted once. Per the authors' pipeline: Amplification of reference gene primers was used by the study to estimate nucleated cell counts. Sequencing was performed with immunoSEQ multiplex PCR; in TCRdb, only in-frame clones are kept and a portion is missing. V, J and clone size were drawn from that table, and D and trimming were deduced from the DNA. The profile shows about 47,000 clones, approximately 85% of them singletons. V lost 0 bases and J lost 6, with 9 bases in between. CDR3 length: 14 amino acids. Germline loops: CDR1 SGHTS, CDR2 YDEGEE.

The TCR comes from a man aged 50 or older with active COVID-19. The sequencing sample was made of peripheral blood. The chain joins TRBV5-8 to TRBJ2-2; D perhaps matches TRBD2 (6 bases). CDR3 amino acids: CASSLELAPGELFF. The CDR3 DNA reads as TGTGCCAGCAGCTTGGAACTAGCCCCCGGGGAGCTGTTTTTT.